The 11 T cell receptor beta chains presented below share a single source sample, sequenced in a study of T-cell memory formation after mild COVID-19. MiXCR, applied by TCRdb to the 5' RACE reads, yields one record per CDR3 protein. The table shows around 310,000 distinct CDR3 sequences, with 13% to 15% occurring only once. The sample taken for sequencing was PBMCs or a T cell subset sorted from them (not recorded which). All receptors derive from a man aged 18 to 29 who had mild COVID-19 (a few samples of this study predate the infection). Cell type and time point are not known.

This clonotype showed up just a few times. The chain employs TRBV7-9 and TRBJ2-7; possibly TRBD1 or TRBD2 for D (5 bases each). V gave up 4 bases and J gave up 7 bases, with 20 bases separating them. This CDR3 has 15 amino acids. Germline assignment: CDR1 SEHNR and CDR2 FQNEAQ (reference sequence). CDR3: CASSSPEGPWEEQYV. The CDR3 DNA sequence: TGTGCCAGCAGCTCCCCAGAGGGGCCTTGGGAGGAGCAGTACGTC.

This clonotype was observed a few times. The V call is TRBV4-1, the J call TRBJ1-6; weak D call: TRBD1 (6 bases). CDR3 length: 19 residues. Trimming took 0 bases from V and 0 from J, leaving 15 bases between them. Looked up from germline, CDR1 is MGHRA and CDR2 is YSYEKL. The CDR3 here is CASSQEWSSQGSYNSPLHF. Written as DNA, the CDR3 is TGCGCCAGCAGCCAAGAGTGGTCTTCACAGGGCTCCTATAATTCACCCCTCCACTTT.

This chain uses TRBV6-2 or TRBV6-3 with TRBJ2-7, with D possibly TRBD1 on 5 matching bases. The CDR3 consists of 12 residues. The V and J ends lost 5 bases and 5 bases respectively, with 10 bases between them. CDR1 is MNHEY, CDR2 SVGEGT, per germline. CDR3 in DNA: TGTGCCAGCAGTAAAAGGGGCCACGAGCAGTACGTC. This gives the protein CASSKRGHEQYV.

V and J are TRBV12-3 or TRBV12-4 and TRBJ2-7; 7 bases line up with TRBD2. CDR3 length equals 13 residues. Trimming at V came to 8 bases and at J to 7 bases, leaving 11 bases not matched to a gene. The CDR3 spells CASRSGGSWEQYF. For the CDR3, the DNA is TGTGCCAGCCGATCGGGGGGATCGTGGGAGCAGTACTTC.

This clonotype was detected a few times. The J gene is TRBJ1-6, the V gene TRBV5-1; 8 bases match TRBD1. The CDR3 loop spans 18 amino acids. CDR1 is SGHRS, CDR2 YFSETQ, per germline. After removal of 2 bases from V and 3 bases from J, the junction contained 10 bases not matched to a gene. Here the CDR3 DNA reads TGCGCCAGCAGCTTTGACCTTCGGACAGGGAACTATAATTCACCCCTCCACTTT. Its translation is CASSFDLRTGNYNSPLHF.

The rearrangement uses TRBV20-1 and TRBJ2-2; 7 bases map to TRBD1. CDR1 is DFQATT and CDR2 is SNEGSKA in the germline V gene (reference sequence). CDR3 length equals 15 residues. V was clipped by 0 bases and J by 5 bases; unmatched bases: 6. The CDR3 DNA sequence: TGCAGTGCTAGAGAAAGGGGGCGCGGAACCGGGGAGCTGTTTTTT. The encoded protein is CSARERGRGTGELFF.

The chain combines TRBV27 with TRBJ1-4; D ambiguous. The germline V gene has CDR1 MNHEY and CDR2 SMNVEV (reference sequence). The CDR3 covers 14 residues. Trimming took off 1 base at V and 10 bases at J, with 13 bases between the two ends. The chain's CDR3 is CASSLLAVTGKLFF. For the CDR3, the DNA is TGTGCCAGCAGTTTATTGGCAGTTACCGGAAAACTGTTTTTT.

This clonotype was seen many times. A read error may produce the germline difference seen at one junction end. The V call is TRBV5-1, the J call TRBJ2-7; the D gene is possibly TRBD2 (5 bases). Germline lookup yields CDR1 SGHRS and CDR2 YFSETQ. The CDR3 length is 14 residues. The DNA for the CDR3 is TGTGCCAGCAGCTTAGCGCAAGGTAGCTACGAGCAGTACTTC. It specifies CASSLAQGSYEQYF. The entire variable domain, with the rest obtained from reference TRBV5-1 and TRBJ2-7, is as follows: KAGVTQTPRYLIKTRGQQVTLSCSPISGHRSVSWYQQTPGQGLQFLFEYFSETQRNKGNFPGRFSGRQFSNSRSEMNVSTLELGDSALYLCASSLAQGSYEQYFGPGTRLTVT.

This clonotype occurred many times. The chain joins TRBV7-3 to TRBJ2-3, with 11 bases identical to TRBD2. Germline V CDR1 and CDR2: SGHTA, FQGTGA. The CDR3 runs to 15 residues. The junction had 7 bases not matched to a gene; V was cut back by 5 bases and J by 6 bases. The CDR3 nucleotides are TGTGCCAGCAGCGCGAAGACTAGCGGGGCGGATACGCAGTATTTT. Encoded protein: CASSAKTSGADTQYF.

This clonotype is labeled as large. In DNA, the CDR3 is TGTGCCAGCAGCGCCACCCTGGGCGAGCAGTTCTTC. Amino acid sequence: CASSATLGEQFF. The rearrangement joins TRBV7-3 to TRBJ2-1, with D unclear. CDR1 is SGHTA, CDR2 FQGTGA, per germline. Trimming stripped 5 bases from V and 10 bases from J, with 12 bases between. This CDR3 contains 12 residues.

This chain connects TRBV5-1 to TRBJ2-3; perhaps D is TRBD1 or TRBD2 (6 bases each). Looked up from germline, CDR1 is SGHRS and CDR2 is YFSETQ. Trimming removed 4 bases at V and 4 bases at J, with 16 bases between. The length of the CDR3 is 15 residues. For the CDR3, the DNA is TGCGCCAGCAGCGGGGGGCTCAAGGCCCCAGATACGCAGTATTTT. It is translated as CASSGGLKAPDTQYF.